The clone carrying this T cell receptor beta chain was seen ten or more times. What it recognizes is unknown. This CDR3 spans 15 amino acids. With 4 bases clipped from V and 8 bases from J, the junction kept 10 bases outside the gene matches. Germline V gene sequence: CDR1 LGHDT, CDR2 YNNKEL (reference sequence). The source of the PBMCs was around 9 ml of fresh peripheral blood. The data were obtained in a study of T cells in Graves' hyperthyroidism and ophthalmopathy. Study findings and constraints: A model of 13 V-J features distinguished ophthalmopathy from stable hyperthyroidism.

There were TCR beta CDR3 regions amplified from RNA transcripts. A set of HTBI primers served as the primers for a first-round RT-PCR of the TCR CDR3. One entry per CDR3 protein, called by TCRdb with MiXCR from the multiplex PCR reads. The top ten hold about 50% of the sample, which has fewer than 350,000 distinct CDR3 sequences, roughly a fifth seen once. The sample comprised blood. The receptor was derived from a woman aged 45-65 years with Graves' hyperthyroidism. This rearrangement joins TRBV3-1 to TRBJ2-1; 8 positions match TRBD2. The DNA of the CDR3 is TGTGCCAGCAGCCCCATAGCGGGGCTTGGTGATGAGCAGTTCTTC. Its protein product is CASSPIAGLGDEQFF.